These T cell receptor beta chains were read from a single sample in a study of blood T cell repertoires in COVID-19. Assay used: immunoSEQ multiplex PCR; TCRdb lists only in-frame clones, some missing. This sample carries hundreds of thousands of clones, around nine tenths of them seen once, and the ten largest clones take about 1.6%. Sequenced material: PBMCs or T cells enriched from blood (not recorded which). The receptors originated from a woman between 50 and 59 years old who had recovered from COVID-19. Each CDR3 is given with its conserved first and last residue. Each record gives: J gene, V gene, CDR3 protein.

TRBJ1-2,TRBV5-1,CASSSPNTGGAYYGYTF
TRBJ1-5,TRBV18,CASSPGLHSNQPQHF
TRBJ2-1,TRBV4-3,CASSQEPGNEQFF
TRBJ1-1,TRBV3-1/TRBV3-2,CASSFRASNTEAFF
TRBJ2-3,TRBV5-1,CATARQGTNTDTQYF
TRBJ1-4,TRBV28,CASSGTPWEKLFF
TRBJ1-1,TRBV2,CASMRGMNTEAFF
TRBJ2-5,TRBV2,CASSDPGTQYF
TRBJ2-7,TRBV6-5,CASSRTGGLGEQYF
TRBJ2-1,TRBV27,CASSRGLGNEQFF
TRBJ2-7,TRBV5-1,CASSLDGRPSYEQYF
TRBJ2-7,TRBV7-2,CASSPPGLALEQYF
TRBJ2-7,TRBV28,CASQTGLAGNYEQYF
TRBJ2-2,TRBV2,CASRTGHQDGELFF
TRBJ2-1,TRBV6-6,CASSQRTSGRGGSYNEQFF